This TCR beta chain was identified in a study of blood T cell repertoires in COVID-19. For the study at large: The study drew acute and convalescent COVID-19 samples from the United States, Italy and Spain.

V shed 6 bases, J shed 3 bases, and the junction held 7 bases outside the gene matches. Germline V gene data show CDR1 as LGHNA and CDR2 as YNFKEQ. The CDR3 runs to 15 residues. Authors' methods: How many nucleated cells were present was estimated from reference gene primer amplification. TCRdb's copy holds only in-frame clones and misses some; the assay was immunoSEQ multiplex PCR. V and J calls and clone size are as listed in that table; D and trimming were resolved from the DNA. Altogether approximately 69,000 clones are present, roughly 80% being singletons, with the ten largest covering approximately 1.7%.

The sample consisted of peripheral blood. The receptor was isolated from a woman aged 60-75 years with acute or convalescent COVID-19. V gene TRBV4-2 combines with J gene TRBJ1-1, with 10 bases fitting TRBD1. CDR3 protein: CASRVGGTGDTEAFF. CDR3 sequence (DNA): TGTGCCAGCAGGGTCGGCGGGACAGGGGACACTGAAGCTTTCTTT.